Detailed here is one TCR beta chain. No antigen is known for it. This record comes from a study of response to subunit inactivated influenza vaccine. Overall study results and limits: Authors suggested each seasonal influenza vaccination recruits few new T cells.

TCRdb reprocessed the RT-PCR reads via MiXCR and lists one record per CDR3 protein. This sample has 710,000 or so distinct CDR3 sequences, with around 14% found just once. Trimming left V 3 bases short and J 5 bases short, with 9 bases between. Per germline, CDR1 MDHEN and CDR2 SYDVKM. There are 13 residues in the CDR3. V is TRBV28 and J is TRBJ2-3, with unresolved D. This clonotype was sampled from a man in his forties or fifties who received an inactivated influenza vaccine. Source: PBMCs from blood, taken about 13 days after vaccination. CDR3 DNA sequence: TGTGCCAGCAGTTTGCTTCCCGGAGATACGCAGTATTTT. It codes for CASSLLPGDTQYF.